This T cell receptor (beta chain) was recorded in a study of shared clonotypes between healthy human individuals. The repertoire was sequenced with immunoSEQ multiplex PCR; TCRdb's copy has only in-frame clones and lacks some. The sample yields some 1,400,000 clones, around 97% seen once. Germline values: CDR1 MNHEY, CDR2 SVGAGI. CDR3 length: 16 residues. The ends lost 4 bases at V and 1 base at J; junction bases unmatched: 5. The rearrangement joins TRBV6-5 to TRBJ2-3, with 10 bases that match TRBD2. Sequenced sample: naive CD4+ T cells sorted from blood. Subset denoted: CD45RA+ positively selected. This TCR was sampled from a man younger than 45 in good health. CDR3 amino acids: CASSFIAGGGTDTQYF. The CDR3 nucleotides are TGTGCCAGCAGTTTTATAGCGGGAGGTGGCACAGATACGCAGTATTTT.